The rows below give T cell receptor beta chains drawn from one sample of a study of cytomegalovirus exposure and HLA in healthy donors. Repertoires were generated with immunoSEQ multiplex PCR, while TCRdb's copy carries only in-frame clones and drops some. This sample has approximately 88,000 clones, with approximately 80% found just once. Input material: PBMCs. The receptors shown here come from a young man in good health and CMV-seropositive. The CDR3 runs from the conserved cysteine through the conserved F or W. D genes are given only for firm matches. The size field is filled for only some rows; it gives once, few, many or a size class.

J,size,D,V,DNA,CDR3
TRBJ2-1,-,TRBD2,TRBV10-3,TGTGCCATCAGTGAGCCTTTGTTAGCGGGTTCCAATGAGCAGTTCTTC,CAISEPLLAGSNEQFF
TRBJ1-5,-,TRBD1,TRBV6-1,TGTGCCAGCAGTAAAAGGGACAGGGGCAATCAGCCCCAGCATTTT,CASSKRDRGNQPQHF
TRBJ2-3,-,-,TRBV5-3,TGTGCCAGAAGGGGGGCTAGCGGAACTAGCACAGATACGCAGTATTTT,CARRGASGTSTDTQYF
TRBJ1-4,few,TRBD1,TRBV27,TGTGCCAGCAAGGGGGGGGGACAGGGAAATGAAAAACTGTTTTTT,CASKGGGQGNEKLFF
TRBJ1-2,few,-,TRBV20-1,TGCAGTGCGGAGCTCCATTATGGCTACACCTTC,CSAELHYGYTF
TRBJ2-5,-,-,TRBV15,TGTGCCACCAGAGGCGGGGAGACCCAGTACTTC,CATRGGETQYF
TRBJ2-2,-,TRBD2,TRBV6-5,TGTGCCAGCAGTTTAAGCGGGGGAAGGACCGGGGAGCTGTTTTTT,CASSLSGGRTGELFF
TRBJ2-1,-,-,TRBV28,TGTGCCAGCAGTCCAACCCCACATAACAATGAGCAGTTCTTC,CASSPTPHNNEQFF
TRBJ2-1,-,-,TRBV27,TGTGCCAGCAGTTTAGTGGGGGGGACACCTTTCTTC,CASSLVGGTPFF
TRBJ1-1,-,-,TRBV27,TGTGCCAGCAGCTCTTCCGGGACTAACTATTTCCGGGTCGCTGAAGCTTTCTTT,CASSSSGTNYFRVAEAFF
TRBJ1-2,-,-,TRBV6-1,TGTGCCAGCAGTAACCTACAGGGTGAAAGGGTTGGCTACACCTTC,CASSNLQGERVGYTF
TRBJ2-3,-,TRBD1,TRBV7-3,TGTGCCAGCTCCGACAGGGAGTCAGGGACGCAGTATTTT,CASSDRESGTQYF
TRBJ2-7,-,-,TRBV1,TGCACCAGCTATGAAGCGGGAGATACCACCTACGAGCAGTACTTC,CTSYEAGDTTYEQYF
TRBJ2-3,-,-,TRBV4-3,TGCGCCAGCAGCCAAGATAGTAGCGGTCTCACAGGTACGCAGTATTTT,CASSQDSSGLTGTQYF
TRBJ1-2,-,-,TRBV29-1,TGCAGCGACCAAAGACAGTCTAACTATGGCTACACCTTC,CSDQRQSNYGYTF
TRBJ2-1,-,-,TRBV20-1,TGCAGTGCTCATCTAGTCAATGAGCAGTTCTTC,CSAHLVNEQFF
TRBJ2-1,-,-,TRBV29-1,TGCAGCGTCCCGCAGCGGTCCTACAATGAGCAGTTCTTC,CSVPQRSYNEQFF
TRBJ2-3,-,TRBD2,TRBV7-6,TGTGCCAGCAGCCCCTATCCCCGGAGTAGCGGGAGATACACAGATACGCAGTATTTT,CASSPYPRSSGRYTDTQYF
TRBJ2-1,-,-,TRBV7-9,TGTGCCAGCAGCCCCTGGCGGGACGGCCCCAATGAGCAGTTCTTC,CASSPWRDGPNEQFF
TRBJ2-2,-,-,TRBV7-9,TGTGCCAGCAGCTTACAGGGCACCGGGGAGCTGTTTTTT,CASSLQGTGELFF
TRBJ2-1,-,-,TRBV19,TGTGCCAGTAGCTCGGTTAGAGAGCAGTTCTTC,CASSSVREQFF
TRBJ2-7,-,TRBD1,TRBV19,TGTGCCAGTAGTCGGACAGGGATCTCCTACGAGCAGTACTTC,CASSRTGISYEQYF
TRBJ1-1,few,TRBD1,TRBV27,TGTGCCTCCAAGGACAGGCCGGGCACTGAAGCTTTCTTT,CASKDRPGTEAFF
TRBJ2-1,-,TRBD2,TRBV19,TGTGCCAGTAGTATAGAGGCTAGCGGAAGGAACTACAATGAGCAGTTCTTC,CASSIEASGRNYNEQFF
TRBJ1-4,-,-,TRBV28,TGTGCCAGTCAACAGGGCGATAATGAAAAACTGTTTTTT,CASQQGDNEKLFF
TRBJ1-3,-,-,TRBV7-9,TGTGCCAGCAGCCGATCAGGCACTGGAAACACCATATATTTT,CASSRSGTGNTIYF
TRBJ2-7,-,TRBD1,TRBV4-3,TGCGCCAGCAGCCAAGCCAAAGGGGGCATCTACGAGCAGTACTTC,CASSQAKGGIYEQYF
TRBJ2-1,-,TRBD2,TRBV6-5,TGTGCCAGCAGTTACGTCCCGGGAGGCATGAATGAGCAGTTCTTC,CASSYVPGGMNEQFF
TRBJ1-4,-,TRBD1,TRBV27,TGTGCCAGCAGCCGGACAGGACTTAATGAAAAACTGTTTTTT,CASSRTGLNEKLFF
TRBJ1-1,-,TRBD1,TRBV10-3,TGTGTCACGGGACAGGGGTTGGGCACTGAAGCTTTCTTT,CVTGQGLGTEAFF
TRBJ2-5,-,-,TRBV4-2,TGTGCCAGCAGCCAAGATCCGAGCGGGTCAACCCAAGAGACCCAGTACTTC,CASSQDPSGSTQETQYF
TRBJ2-5,-,-,TRBV7-3,TGTGCCAGCAGCCTAACGGAGGGGCAGGGAGAGACCCAGTACTTC,CASSLTEGQGETQYF
TRBJ2-5,few,-,TRBV19,TGTGCCAGTAGTATGATCTCCCTCCATAATTCAAGAGAGGAGACCCAGTACTTC,CASSMISLHNSREETQYF
TRBJ1-5,-,TRBD1,TRBV28,TGTGCCAGCACCAACCCAGGGGGGAATCAGCCCCAGCATTTT,CASTNPGGNQPQHF
TRBJ1-5,few,TRBD1,TRBV5-6,TGTGCCAGCAGCCGTGGGACAGATTATCAGCCCCAGCATTTT,CASSRGTDYQPQHF
TRBJ1-1,few,-,TRBV11-3,TGTGCCAGTTCCTTGGGCACGAACACTGAAGCTTTCTTT,CASSLGTNTEAFF
TRBJ2-3,-,-,TRBV5-4,TGTGCCAGCAGCTGGCAGGGGTCCACAGATACGCAGTATTTT,CASSWQGSTDTQYF
TRBJ2-1,-,-,TRBV9,TGTGCCAGCAGCGTATCCTCGCGTGTCTCCTACAATGAGCAGTTCTTC,CASSVSSRVSYNEQFF
TRBJ1-5,few,-,TRBV7-2,TGTGCCAGCAGCTTAGATGCGGGAGACAATCAGCCCCAGCATTTT,CASSLDAGDNQPQHF
TRBJ1-3,-,-,TRBV5-1,TGCGCCAGCAGCTTGGCCCTGGGAAACACCATATATTTT,CASSLALGNTIYF
TRBJ2-3,-,-,TRBV19,TGTGCCAGTAGTCTTAGCGTCACAGATACGCAGTATTTT,CASSLSVTDTQYF
TRBJ2-1,few,TRBD1,TRBV29-1,TGCAGCGTTTACTCCCAGGGGGCCGCCTACAATGAGCAGTTCTTC,CSVYSQGAAYNEQFF
TRBJ2-3,-,TRBD2,TRBV10-3,TGTGCCATCAGCAAGCGGGAGGGGCCGACAGATACGCAGTATTTT,CAISKREGPTDTQYF
TRBJ2-2,-,-,TRBV9,TGTGCCAGCAGCGTAGGAGACTGGGCCGGGGAGCTGTTTTTT,CASSVGDWAGELFF
TRBJ1-1,-,-,TRBV7-9,TGTTCCAGCAGCCCTGGGGGGGACGGGTTGGACACTGAAGCTTTCTTT,CSSSPGGDGLDTEAFF
TRBJ1-3,-,-,TRBV6-5,TGTGCCAGCAGTGAACGACATCCGGGAAACACCATATATTTT,CASSERHPGNTIYF
TRBJ2-3,-,TRBD1,TRBV27,TGTGCCAGCAGCCCTCTCGGGACAGGGAATGCCCCGGGGACAGATACGCAGTATTTT,CASSPLGTGNAPGTDTQYF
TRBJ2-1,-,TRBD2,TRBV10-3,TGTGCCATCGAGAACGGGGCTAGCGGGATGTACAATGAGCAGTTCTTC,CAIENGASGMYNEQFF
TRBJ2-6,-,-,TRBV19,TGTGCCAGTAGTATTGGATCGGGGGAGAGGGGAAGGGCCAACGTCCTGACTTTC,CASSIGSGERGRANVLTF
TRBJ2-7,-,TRBD2,TRBV18,TGTGCCAGCTCACCTCAAGCGGGACTGTCTCACGAGCAGTACTTC,CASSPQAGLSHEQYF
TRBJ2-3,-,TRBD2,TRBV6-5,TGTGCAGCGGGGAGGGGAGGGTGGGGCACAGATACGCAGTATTTT,CAAGRGGWGTDTQYF
TRBJ1-1,-,TRBD1,TRBV5-1,TGCGCCAGCAGACTGACAGGGGGAATTAACACTGAAGCTTTCTTT,CASRLTGGINTEAFF
TRBJ2-7,-,TRBD1,TRBV2,TGTGCCAGCAGCCAAAACCGGGACAGGGGGACCTACGAGCAGTACTTC,CASSQNRDRGTYEQYF
TRBJ1-1,-,-,TRBV7-8,TGTGCCAGCAGCTTAGCGTTCGGCCCAGGCACTGAAGCTTTCTTT,CASSLAFGPGTEAFF
TRBJ2-4,-,-,TRBV9,TGTGCCAGCAGCGTAGATAGCGAGGACATTCAGTACTTC,CASSVDSEDIQYF